A single sample is the source of the 8 T cell receptor beta chains below, sequenced in a study of patients and donors after allogeneic stem cell transplantation. TCRdb reanalysed the RT-PCR reads using MiXCR and keeps one entry per CDR3 protein. This sample has about 230,000 distinct CDR3 sequences, with roughly 13% found just once. The sequenced material came from blood, either unsorted or a sorted T cell fraction (not recorded which). These receptors originate from a human donor who was either an allogeneic HSCT recipient or a stem cell or donor lymphocyte infusion donor (not recorded which). It is not recorded whose cells these are; they may come from a transplant donor.

Concerning this clonotype: This could be a read error, since a much larger clone is one nucleotide away. The V call is TRBV10-3, the J call TRBJ1-1, with 8 bases aligning to TRBD1. The germline CDR1 and CDR2 sequences are ENHRY and SYGVKD. V shed 6 bases, J shed 4 bases, and the junction held 4 bases outside the gene matches. This CDR3 is built from 13 residues. The CDR3 is CAIRDRAATEAFF. As DNA, the CDR3 is TGTGCCATCAGGGACAGGGCGGCCACTGAAGCTTTCTTT.

This clonotype came up a few times. This chain joins TRBV3-1 and TRBJ1-5, with TRBD1 identical over 7 bases. Germline V gives CDR1 LGHDT, CDR2 YNNKEL (reference sequence). With V trimmed by 2 bases and J by 2 bases, 3 bases remained unmatched. The CDR3 is made up of 15 amino acids. The CDR3: CASSQSGTGNQPQHF. DNA for the CDR3: TGTGCCAGCAGCCAAAGTGGGACAGGCAATCAGCCCCAGCATTTT.

This clonotype came up a few times. The J gene is TRBJ1-5, the V gene TRBV20-1, with 10 nucleotides matching TRBD1. Germline V gene sequence: CDR1 DFQATT, CDR2 SNEGSKA (reference sequence). This CDR3 is built from 15 residues. V gave up 0 bases and J gave up 6 bases; unmatched junction bases: 5. CDR3 protein: CSARDWGQGTQPQHF. DNA for the CDR3: TGCAGTGCTAGAGATTGGGGACAGGGGACTCAGCCCCAGCATTTT.

This clonotype was recorded many times. This chain uses TRBV5-1 with TRBJ1-1; possibly TRBD1 for D (5 bases). Germline CDR1 reads SGHRS; CDR2 reads YFSETQ. The length of the CDR3 is 16 residues. Trimming pared 2 bases from V and 2 bases from J, leaving 16 bases between. This chain's CDR3 is CASSFRQRQKNTEAFF. The CDR3 DNA reads as TGCGCCAGCAGCTTTAGACAGAGACAAAAAAACACTGAAGCTTTCTTT.

This clonotype was counted ten times or more. The chain couples TRBV5-1 to TRBJ1-6; no clear D. Trimming stripped 1 base from V and 8 bases from J, with 13 bases between. The V gene's germline CDR1 is SGHRS and CDR2 YFSETQ. CDR3 length: 15 residues. The DNA of the CDR3 is TGCGCCAGCAGCTTGCAGCCCGGGCTAGATTCACCCCTCCACTTT. It codes for CASSLQPGLDSPLHF.

This clonotype was seen a handful of times. This chain uses TRBV2 with TRBJ1-1, with D tentatively TRBD1 (6 bases). This CDR3 comprises 12 residues. With 2 bases removed from V and 9 bases from J, the gap between germline ends came to 10 bases. Germline V gene lookup returns CDR1 SNHLY and CDR2 FYNNEI. The CDR3 nucleotides read TGTGCCAGCAGTGAAACAGGGAGCCAAGCTTTCTTT. This codes for CASSETGSQAFF.

This clonotype occurred many times. The V gene is TRBV3-1, the J gene TRBJ1-1; the D is unclear. The V gene's germline CDR1 is LGHDT and CDR2 YNNKEL (reference sequence). This CDR3 contains 13 residues. V lost 0 bases, J lost 8 bases, and 10 bases lay in between. The CDR3 sequence: CASSQESGYEAFF. In DNA form, the CDR3 reads TGTGCCAGCAGCCAAGAGTCGGGGTACGAAGCTTTCTTT.

The rearrangement uses TRBV6-1 and TRBJ2-4; D is uncertain. The CDR3 is 11 residues long. Germline CDR1 reads MNHNS; CDR2 reads SASEGT. The V end lost 6 bases, the J end lost 8 bases, and 8 bases lay between the germline ends. CDR3 protein: CASSPLDIQYF. The CDR3 coding sequence is TGTGCCAGCAGCCCTTTGGACATTCAGTACTTC.